This T cell receptor beta chain was recorded in a study of T-cell memory formation after mild COVID-19 (dated by TCRdb to 2020 to 2023). Describing the broader study: TCR sequence clusters from the two donors were largely donor specific. Two young, previously healthy adult volunteers, one female and one male, were included in the cohort. In two donors, T-cell clones that expanded and contracted after mild COVID-19 were followed by sequencing TCRalpha and TCRbeta repertoires longitudinally. Points the paper makes about the study in general: SARS-CoV-2 specificity of the second-wave clones peaking on day 37 was not confirmed. Some responding clones were found in pre-infection memory, which suggests that pre-existing cross-reactive memory T cells took part in the SARS-CoV-2 response. Contracting CD4+ clones were located mainly in the CM and EM memory subsets, whereas CD8+ clones were found to be enriched in EMRA. Balanced CD4/CD8 phenotypes were observed for clones contracting from day 15 to 85, whereas a bias towards CD4+ was observed for a second wave of clones expanding from day 15 to 37. Only a couple of mild cases were covered in the study, and larger cohorts including severe cases with pre-infection samples were considered necessary.

Ficoll-Paque density gradient centrifugation was used to isolate PBMCs. Concerning this clonotype: What antigen it recognizes has not been identified. No per-base quality is available; no much larger clone lies one base away.

TCRdb names Illumina NovaSeq 6000 as the instrument used. TCRalpha and TCRbeta cDNA libraries were built by 5'RACE with constant-segment primers, adding sample barcodes and unique molecular identifiers. RNA was extracted from every sample with Trizol reagent. The libraries were amplified in two PCR steps, and the second step added a second sample barcode and Illumina TruSeq adapters. Sequencing of libraries was performed on an Illumina NovaSeq with 2 x 150 bp paired-end reads. In the authors' own workflow: Reads were demultiplexed and collapsed into UMI-guided consensus sequences with migec v1.2.7. Using mixcr v2.1.11, the UMI consensuses were aligned to TRA and TRB V and J templates and assembled into clonotypes. A clonotype was counted as expanded or contracted only when both edgeR and NoisET called the clonotype significant, with the noise models trained on biological replicates. For edgeR calls, a false discovery rate-adjusted p below 0.01 and a log2 fold-change threshold of 1 were applied. As an exploratory analysis of dynamics, PCA with hierarchical clustering was applied to max-normalized trajectories of the 1000 most abundant clonotypes. The CD4 or CD8 phenotype of responding clones was assigned using the separately sequenced CD4+ and CD8+ repertoires. TCRdb reanalyzed the raw reads on its own, using fastp at Q25 for trimming and MiXCR for clone calling, and kept in-frame beta chains. Identical CDR3 proteins give one entry, which carries the most common genes and DNA. TCRdb assigned the V and J calls; the authors' analysis was not used. The sample table lists around 340,000 distinct CDR3 sequences, roughly 13% of them with a count of one. Jointly, the top ten make up 20% to 25% of the sample.

V is cut by 5 bases and J by 7 bases, and the space between the germline ends is 12 bases. The CDR3 runs 14 amino acids, cysteine and phenylalanine included. Just the 42-base CDR3 DNA is kept, in frame starting at base 1. The CDR1 and CDR2 encoded by the germline V gene are MGHDK and SYGVNS. The source of this sequence is a man younger than 35 who had mild COVID-19 (a few samples of this study predate the infection). The sample titles of this study are shuffled in the database, so cell type and time point are left out; the donor was told from shared clones. Rearrangement joined TRBV25-1 to TRBJ1-6; no D gene is confidently identified. The sequencing sample was made of PBMCs or a T cell subset sorted from them (not recorded which). The CDR3 corresponds to CASSTAGSNSPLHF. The nucleotide sequence is TGTGCCAGCAGTACCGCAGGTTCCAATTCACCCCTCCACTTT.